The 3 T cell receptor beta chains below all came from one sample that was sequenced in a study of T cell changes during pregnancy in multiple sclerosis. Assay: immunoSEQ multiplex PCR; the TCRdb copy retains only in-frame clones and omits some. The sample has over 25,000 clones, about nine tenths seen once; the top ten hold around 3.9%. The source material was CD8+ T cells from peripheral blood mononuclear cells, sampled in the second trimester of pregnancy. These receptors all stem from a female donor in good health, enrolled as a control in a pregnancy study.

The J gene is TRBJ1-1, the V gene TRBV4-1, with a tentative D call TRBD1 (6 bases). This CDR3 is 15 amino acids long. The germline V and J ends were trimmed by 4 bases and 1 base, with 13 bases remaining between them. Germline V gene data show CDR1 as MGHRA and CDR2 as YSYEKL. CDR3 amino acids: CASSPQGQKNTEAFF. CDR3 nucleotides: TGCGCCAGCAGCCCTCAAGGACAGAAGAACACTGAAGCTTTCTTT.

This clone showed up just a few times. The chain combines TRBV15 with TRBJ2-5; 9 bases are a match to TRBD2. Trimming at V came to 5 bases and at J to 5 bases, leaving 6 bases not matched to a gene. Germline CDR1 LNHNV, CDR2 YYDKDF (reference sequence). The CDR3 is made up of 14 amino acids. The CDR3 DNA is TGTGCCACCAGCGAGACTAGCGGACCCGAGACCCAGTACTTC. Its protein product is CATSETSGPETQYF.

The chain recombines TRBV5-4 with TRBJ2-1; 9 nucleotides match TRBD1. This CDR3 region has 14 residues. The junction had 6 bases not matched to a gene; V was cut back by 4 bases and J by 7 bases. Germline V gene sequence: CDR1 SGHNT, CDR2 YYREEE (reference sequence). CDR3 coding DNA: TGTGCCAGCAGCCGTGGGGACAGGGAGAATGAGCAGTTCTTC. Translating it yields CASSRGDRENEQFF.